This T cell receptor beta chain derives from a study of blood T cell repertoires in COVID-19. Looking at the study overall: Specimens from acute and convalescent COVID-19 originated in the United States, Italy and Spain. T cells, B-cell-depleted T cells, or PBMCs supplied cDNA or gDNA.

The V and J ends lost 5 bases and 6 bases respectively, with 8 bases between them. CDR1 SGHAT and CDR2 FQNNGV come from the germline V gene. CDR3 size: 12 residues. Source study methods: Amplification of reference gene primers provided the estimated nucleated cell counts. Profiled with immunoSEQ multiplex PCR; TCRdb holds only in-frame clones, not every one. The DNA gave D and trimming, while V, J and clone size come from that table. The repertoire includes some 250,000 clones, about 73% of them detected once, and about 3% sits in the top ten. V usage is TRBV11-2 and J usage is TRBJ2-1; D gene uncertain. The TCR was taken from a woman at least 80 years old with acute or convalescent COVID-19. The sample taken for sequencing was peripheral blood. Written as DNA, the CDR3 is TGTGCCAGCAGCCAGTACACCAATGAGCAGTTCTTC. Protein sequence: CASSQYTNEQFF.